The present T cell receptor (beta chain) was sequenced within a study of somatic mutations in cytotoxic T cells in rheumatoid arthritis. The study's findings and limits: CD8+ T-cell clonality did not differ significantly between rheumatoid arthritis patients and age-matched healthy controls.

Only in-frame clones appear in the TCRdb table, and some are missing; sequencing was by immunoSEQ multiplex PCR. The sample lists 8,500 to 11,000 clones; about 81% were seen once. Notes on this clone: Antigen specificity is unknown.

Sequenced: CD8+ T cells sorted from blood. The receptor comes from a woman in her 50s in good health.

The CDR3 is CASSQPDRASGEQYF. CDR3 DNA sequence: TGCGCCAGCAGCCAACCGGACAGGGCATCAGGCGAGCAGTACTTC. The V and J genes are TRBV4-3 and TRBJ2-7, with TRBD1 matching over 8 bases. Germline lookup yields CDR1 LGHNA and CDR2 YSLEER. The junction had 9 bases not matched to a gene; V was cut back by 2 bases and J by 6 bases. The CDR3 has 15 residues.